These 3 T cell receptor beta chains came from one sample sequenced in a study of blood T cell repertoires in COVID-19. Assay used: immunoSEQ multiplex PCR; TCRdb lists only in-frame clones, some missing. The sample has approximately 300,000 clones; roughly 90% are singletons. Sequenced input: peripheral blood. These receptors were collected from a man between 18 and 35 years old who had recovered from COVID-19.

This clone turned up a few times. V gene TRBV30 combines with J gene TRBJ1-6; 7 positions match TRBD1. After removal of 4 bases from V and 5 bases from J, the junction contained 5 bases not matched to a gene. Germline V gene sequence: CDR1 GTSNPN, CDR2 SVGIG (reference sequence). The CDR3 is 14 residues long. The DNA for the CDR3 is TGTGCCTGGACCCGGGACAGTAATAATTCACCCCTCCACTTT. Its protein is CAWTRDSNNSPLHF.

The rearrangement joins TRBV19 to TRBJ2-3; 15 bases are a match to TRBD2. V was pared by 4 bases and J by 6 bases, with 5 bases of the junction left unmatched. Germline V gene lookup returns CDR1 LNHDA and CDR2 SQIVND (reference sequence). The CDR3 is 16 residues long. CDR3 sequence (DNA): TGTGCCAGTAGTACCGGACTAGCGGGAGGGCCGGATACGCAGTATTTT. Translating it yields CASSTGLAGGPDTQYF.

This chain links TRBV19 with TRBJ2-7; unclear D gene. CDR1 is LNHDA, CDR2 SQIVND, per germline (reference sequence). V was trimmed by 4 bases and J by 1 base, leaving 5 bases between them. CDR3 length: 12 residues. In DNA, the CDR3 is TGTGCCAGTAGTACCAGTTCCTACGAGCAGTACTTC. Amino acids: CASSTSSYEQYF.